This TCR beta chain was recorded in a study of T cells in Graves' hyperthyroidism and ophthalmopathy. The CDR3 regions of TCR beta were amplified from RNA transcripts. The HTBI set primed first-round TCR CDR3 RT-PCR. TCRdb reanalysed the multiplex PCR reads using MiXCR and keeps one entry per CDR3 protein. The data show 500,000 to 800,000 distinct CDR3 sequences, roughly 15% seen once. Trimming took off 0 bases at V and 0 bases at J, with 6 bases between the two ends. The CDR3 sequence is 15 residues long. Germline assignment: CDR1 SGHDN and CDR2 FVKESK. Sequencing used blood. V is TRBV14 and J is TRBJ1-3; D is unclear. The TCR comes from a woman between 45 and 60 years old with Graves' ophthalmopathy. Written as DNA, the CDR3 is TGTGCCAGCAGCCAAGATCTCAGCTCTGGAAACACCATATATTTT. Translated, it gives CASSQDLSSGNTIYF.